This T cell receptor beta chain was recovered during a study of blood T cells in healthy people across ages. Then a second PCR, running roughly 7 to 12 cycles, was carried out with a sample-barcoded 5' primer and a J-beta primer mix. Each CDR3 protein is one row after TCRdb ran MiXCR on the 5' RACE reads. Seen here are about 630,000 distinct CDR3 sequences, roughly 21% observed once, and the top ten hold roughly 3.4%. The CDR3 totals 15 residues. Germline values: CDR1 MGHDK, CDR2 SYGVNS. A note on this clonotype: The junction departs from the called germline gene at one end, perhaps through a read error.

V usage is TRBV25-1 and J usage is TRBJ2-1, with a tentative D call TRBD2 (5 bases). The TCR sequence derives from a man in his sixties or seventies in good health. Sequenced: blood. The CDR3 coding sequence is TGTGCCAGCAGTGAATCCCCGGGATTCTACAATGGGCAGTTCTTC. It yields the protein CASSESPGFYNGQFF.